The rows below give T cell receptor beta chains drawn from one sample of a study of shared clonotypes between healthy human individuals. Profiled with immunoSEQ multiplex PCR; TCRdb holds only in-frame clones, not every one. This sample yields fewer than 650,000 clones, of which around 80% are seen a single time; 13% belongs to the top ten. Sequencing was carried out using PBMCs. The receptors stem from a woman aged 40 to 50 in good health. Some clones in this sample may be carry-over from other donors' samples. Both conserved end residues are part of each CDR3. D genes are given only for firm matches. Clone sizes are given selectively: once, few, many, or a class where the clone is expanded.

j_call v_call clone_size d_call cdr3_aa cdr3_nt
TRBJ2-1 TRBV4-2 - TRBD2 CASSRVLLAGDEQFF TGTGCCAGCAGCCGCGTATTGCTAGCGGGAGATGAGCAGTTCTTC
TRBJ1-2 TRBV11-1 - - CASSKTETNYGYTF TGTGCCAGCAGCAAGACAGAGACTAACTATGGCTACACCTTC
TRBJ2-1 TRBV7-3 - TRBD2 CASSPLGEGYNEQFF TGTGCCAGCAGCCCACTGGGGGAGGGCTACAATGAGCAGTTCTTC
TRBJ2-3 TRBV30 - - CAWKRKSTDTQYF TGTGCCTGGAAGCGGAAAAGCACAGATACGCAGTATTTT
TRBJ1-1 TRBV14 - - CASSQFGARTHEAFF TGTGCCAGCAGCCAATTCGGGGCCAGGACCCATGAAGCTTTCTTT
TRBJ1-3 TRBV4-1 - TRBD1 CASSQTGQVSGNTIYF TGCGCCAGCAGCCAGACGGGACAGGTCTCTGGAAACACCATATATTTT
TRBJ1-4 TRBV19 - - CASSKPGQGFPVF TGTGCCAGTAGTAAACCGGGACAAGGCTTCCCGGTTTTT
TRBJ1-3 TRBV19 - TRBD1 CAVSRGPGNTIYF TGTGCCGTAAGCAGGGGGCCCGGAAACACCATATATTTT
TRBJ2-3 TRBV29-1 - TRBD2 CSADSGRAGTDTQYF TGCAGCGCTGATAGCGGGAGGGCCGGGACAGATACGCAGTATTTT
TRBJ2-7 TRBV7-3 many TRBD2 CASSLTRLAGAYEQYF TGTGCCAGCAGCTTAACGAGGCTAGCGGGAGCATACGAGCAGTACTTC
TRBJ1-3 TRBV15 many - CATSRDRRSGNTIYF TGTGCCACCAGCAGAGACAGGCGCTCTGGAAACACCATATATTTT
TRBJ2-2 TRBV6-4 - TRBD1 CASSPTGGIGELFF TGTGCCAGCAGCCCTACAGGGGGGATCGGGGAGCTGTTTTTT
TRBJ2-7 TRBV30 few - CAWNRQNSYEQYF TGTGCCTGGAACCGACAAAACTCCTACGAGCAGTACTTC
TRBJ2-5 TRBV18 - TRBD2 CASSPGTSAYQETQYF TGTGCCAGCTCACCCGGGACTAGCGCGTACCAAGAGACCCAGTACTTC
TRBJ1-2 TRBV28 - TRBD1 CASSSYDRGTNYGYTF TGTGCCAGCAGTTCTTACGACAGGGGGACTAACTATGGCTACACCTTC
TRBJ2-7 TRBV4-1 once - CASSQTSGYEQYF TGCGCCAGCAGCCAGACGAGCGGCTACGAGCAGTACTTC
TRBJ2-7 TRBV5-6 - - CASSLEVGYEQYF TGTGCCAGCAGCTTGGAGGTCGGCTACGAGCAGTACTTC
TRBJ2-7 TRBV28 once TRBD2 CASSLFLAGGEQYF TGTGCCAGCAGTTTATTTCTAGCGGGAGGCGAGCAGTACTTC
TRBJ1-3 TRBV30 - - CAWSVLRAGNTIYF TGTGCCTGGAGTGTATTGAGGGCCGGAAACACCATATATTTT
TRBJ2-5 TRBV14 - - CASSAQETQYF TGTGCCAGCAGCGCCCAAGAGACCCAGTACTTC
TRBJ2-7 TRBV9 - - CASSPAVMSYEQYF TGTGCCAGCAGCCCCGCCGTTATGTCCTACGAGCAGTACTTC
TRBJ2-1 TRBV6-5 - - CASSYSGSFKNEQFF TGTGCCAGCAGTTACTCGGGCAGCTTCAAGAATGAGCAGTTCTTC
TRBJ2-1 TRBV4-3 few - CASSLTVHSSYNEQFF TGCGCCAGCAGCCTCACCGTACACTCATCCTACAATGAGCAGTTCTTC
TRBJ1-2 TRBV2 once TRBD1 CASSKGQEYGYTF TGTGCCAGCAGCAAAGGACAGGAATATGGCTACACCTTC
TRBJ2-5 TRBV28 - TRBD1 CASSWTGHKETQYF TGTGCCAGCAGTTGGACAGGCCACAAAGAGACCCAGTACTTC
TRBJ1-1 TRBV6-6 - - CASGLVGARFTEAFF TGTGCCAGCGGATTAGTTGGGGCGAGGTTCACTGAAGCTTTCTTT
TRBJ1-4 TRBV11-2 few - CASSRRGEKLFF TGTGCCAGCAGCCGGCGGGGGGAAAAACTGTTTTTT
TRBJ1-2 TRBV18 - TRBD1 CASSLTLNRGSTNYGYTF TGTGCCAGCTCACTCACCCTTAACAGGGGGTCTACTAACTATGGCTACACCTTC
TRBJ1-2 TRBV7-9 - - CASSFYSTGDYGYTF TGTGCCAGCAGCTTTTACTCCACTGGGGACTATGGCTACACCTTC
TRBJ1-4 TRBV5-5 - - CASSSTEGPKELFF TGTGCCAGCAGCTCGACAGAAGGGCCGAAGGAACTGTTTTTT
TRBJ2-3 TRBV7-7 few - CASSELGSSTDTQYF TGTGCTAGCAGCGAACTAGGATCCAGCACAGATACGCAGTATTTT
TRBJ2-1 TRBV6-4 - TRBD1 CASSRTGYNEQFF TGTGCCAGCAGTAGGACAGGTTACAATGAGCAGTTCTTC
TRBJ1-1 TRBV9 - - CASSYPAGVYTEAFF TGTGCCAGCAGCTATCCCGCGGGGGTTTACACTGAAGCTTTCTTT
TRBJ1-5 TRBV2 - - CASSELRSNQPQHF TGTGCCAGCAGTGAATTGCGCAGCAATCAGCCCCAGCATTTT
TRBJ1-2 TRBV7-2 - - CASSLLLGYGYTF TGTGCCAGCAGCTTGTTACTAGGCTATGGCTACACCTTC
TRBJ1-1 TRBV19 - - CASSPVREGGEAFF TGTGCCAGTAGTCCCGTCCGGGAGGGCGGTGAAGCTTTCTTT
TRBJ2-7 TRBV11-2 - TRBD1 CASSIGQGLFEQYF TGTGCCAGCAGCATAGGACAGGGTTTGTTCGAGCAGTACTTC
TRBJ2-2 TRBV5-1 once - CASSLAGLGNTGELFF TGCGCCAGCAGCTTGGCCGGACTGGGGAACACCGGGGAGCTGTTTTTT
TRBJ2-5 TRBV4-2 - TRBD2 CASSSGTSGRAEETQYF TGTGCCAGCAGCTCCGGGACTAGCGGGAGGGCTGAGGAGACCCAGTACTTC
TRBJ2-1 TRBV10-2 - - CASSGQEFF TGCGCCAGCAGTGGACAGGAGTTCTTC
TRBJ1-2 TRBV28 few - CASSPTGANYGYTF TGTGCCAGCTCGCCGACGGGGGCTAACTATGGCTACACCTTC
TRBJ2-7 TRBV13 - TRBD2 CASSLTSESYEQYF TGTGCCAGCAGCTTGACTAGCGAATCCTACGAGCAGTACTTC
TRBJ2-2 TRBV5-1 - - CASSSPRGASNTGELFF TGCGCCAGCAGCTCCCCCAGGGGGGCCTCGAACACCGGGGAGCTGTTTTTT
TRBJ1-4 TRBV28 many TRBD1 CASRDRVGEKLFF TGTGCCAGCCGGGACAGGGTTGGGGAAAAACTGTTTTTT
TRBJ2-5 TRBV7-2 - - CASSRGGEETQYF TGTGCCAGCAGCCGAGGTGGGGAAGAGACCCAGTACTTC
TRBJ2-7 TRBV4-1 - TRBD1 CASSQRTGDLSSEQYF TGCGCCAGCAGCCAACGGACAGGGGACTTATCTAGCGAGCAGTACTTC
TRBJ1-1 TRBV19 many TRBD1 CASSIPQGAANTEAFF TGTGCCAGTAGTATACCCCAGGGGGCCGCGAACACTGAAGCTTTCTTT
TRBJ2-1 TRBV7-3 - - CASSQTVYNEQFF TGTGCCAGCAGCCAGACAGTGTACAATGAGCAGTTCTTC
TRBJ2-2 TRBV18 - - CASSPDSSFAGELFF TGTGCCAGCTCACCGGATAGTAGTTTCGCCGGGGAGCTGTTTTTT
TRBJ2-3 TRBV28 - - CASSFRLGKITDTQYF TGTGCCAGCAGTTTTCGGCTAGGAAAGATCACAGATACGCAGTATTTT
TRBJ1-2 TRBV28 - - CASSPGKAYGYTF TGTGCCAGCAGTCCGGGGAAGGCCTATGGCTACACCTTC
TRBJ2-5 TRBV11-2 many TRBD2 CASSRGGRTQETQYF TGTGCCAGCAGCCGGGGGGGGCGGACCCAAGAGACCCAGTACTTC
TRBJ2-1 TRBV6-5 - - CASSYSMRALNNEQFF TGTGCCAGCAGTTACTCTATGAGGGCCCTCAACAATGAGCAGTTCTTC
TRBJ1-3 TRBV6-7 - - CASRTDGDSGNTIYF TGTGCCAGCAGGACCGACGGGGACTCTGGAAACACCATATATTTT
TRBJ2-2 TRBV6-9 once TRBD2 CASRIRGSGAGELFF TGTGCCAGCAGGATCCGCGGGAGTGGGGCCGGGGAGCTGTTTTTT
TRBJ2-5 TRBV15 - - CATGGGPRETQYF TGTGCCACCGGGGGGGGGCCGCGAGAGACCCAGTACTTC